This T cell receptor (beta chain) was obtained from a study of T cell responses to AZD1222 COVID-19 vaccine. Concerning this clone itself: Its antigen is as yet unknown.

Points from the study as a whole: Seropositive AZD1222 recipients at baseline numbered only five or six. A reported finding is that nearly half of spike-specific TCRs target unmutated variant regions. The donor group comprised mostly white British people and more females; the analysis possibly underestimated clonal diversity. Sampled repertoires all dated from after the peak T cell response.

Sequencing was performed with immunoSEQ multiplex PCR; in TCRdb, only in-frame clones are kept and a portion is missing. The sample shows 150,000 to 160,000 clones, roughly 90% of them seen only once. Trimming took 3 bases from V and 6 from J, leaving 17 bases between them. Germline-derived CDR1 and CDR2 are SGHDN and FVKESK. The CDR3 is made up of 15 amino acids. The rearrangement links TRBV14 to TRBJ1-2, with D unclear. The receptor was isolated from an adult who received the AZD1222 COVID-19 vaccine. The sequencing here drew on peripheral blood, taken 28 days after the second AZD1222 dose. The DNA for the CDR3 is TGTGCCAGCAGCCACCGGACCCGGCGGGAGGATGGCTACACCTTC. This translates into CASSHRTRREDGYTF.